This passage covers 25 T cell receptor beta chains from one sample sequenced in a study of blood T cell repertoires in COVID-19. Libraries were prepared by immunoSEQ multiplex PCR; TCRdb keeps only in-frame clonotypes and omits some of them. The sample has about 480,000 clones; around nine tenths are singletons. The sequenced sample was PBMCs or T cells enriched from blood (not recorded which). These receptors came from a middle-aged woman who had recovered from COVID-19.

The rearrangement joins TRBV13 to TRBJ1-2; perhaps TRBD1 as D (6 bases). V shed 5 bases and J shed 2 bases, with 12 bases lying between them. CDR1 is PRHDT and CDR2 is FYEKMQ in the germline V gene (reference sequence). The CDR3 contains 14 residues. CDR3: CASSREGGNYGYTF. CDR3 DNA: TGTGCCAGCAGCCGGGAGGGGGGCAACTATGGCTACACCTTC.

This sequence joins TRBV7-2 and TRBJ2-1; TRBD2 is a possible D gene (5 bases). Trimming stripped 3 bases from V and 0 bases from J, with 9 bases between. Germline V gene lookup returns CDR1 SGHTA and CDR2 FQGNSA. The CDR3 contains 15 residues. The CDR3 loop reads CASSFQGSSYNEQFF. Written as DNA, the CDR3 is TGTGCCAGCAGCTTCCAAGGGAGCTCCTACAATGAGCAGTTCTTC.

The gene calls are TRBV7-9 and TRBJ1-4, with 8 bases matching TRBD1. V shed 5 bases, J shed 8 bases, and the junction held 7 bases outside the gene matches. The germline CDR1 and CDR2 sequences are SEHNR and FQNEAQ (reference sequence). The CDR3 sequence is 14 residues long. The CDR3 DNA reads as TGTGCCAGCAGCCCAGGACAGGGTTTAGAAAAACTGTTTTTT. This sequence encodes CASSPGQGLEKLFF.

This chain uses TRBV4-3 with TRBJ1-3; D not resolved. Trimming pared 0 bases from V and 0 bases from J, leaving 9 bases between. CDR1 is LGHNA and CDR2 is YSLEER in the germline V gene. The CDR3 runs to 16 residues. CDR3 in amino acids: CASSQDAIASGNTIYF. The CDR3, as DNA: TGCGCCAGCAGCCAAGATGCGATAGCCTCTGGAAACACCATATATTTT.

The rearrangement links TRBV14 to TRBJ2-1; D is perhaps TRBD2 (5 bases). With 1 base removed from V and 14 bases from J, the gap between germline ends came to 15 bases. The CDR3 consists of 13 residues. CDR1 and CDR2 from the germline V gene are SGHDN and FVKESK. CDR3 nucleotides: TGTGCCAGCAGCCAAGTTGGAACAGTGCGGGAGTTCTTC. Translating gives CASSQVGTVREFF.

The gene calls are TRBV11-2 and TRBJ1-3; no reliable D call. The CDR3 extends over 15 amino acids. Trimming took off 4 bases at V and 3 bases at J, with 13 bases between the two ends. The germline V gene has CDR1 SGHAT and CDR2 FQNNGV. The CDR3 spells CASSSLHGDGNTIYF. In nucleotides, the CDR3 is TGTGCCAGCAGCTCACTCCACGGAGATGGAAACACCATATATTTT.

The DNA of the CDR3 is TGTGCTAGTGGTTTGACGACTCCCTCCGAGCAGTTCTTC. This gives the protein CASGLTTPSEQFF. The chain is built from TRBV12-5 and TRBJ2-1; D gene uncertain. The CDR3 contains 13 residues. Trimming shortened V by 2 bases and J by 10 bases, and 12 bases separated the two germline ends. The germline V gene has CDR1 LGHNT and CDR2 FRNRAP.

V usage is TRBV7-9 and J usage is TRBJ2-5; 8 bases line up with TRBD2. Germline values: CDR1 SEHNR, CDR2 FQNEAQ (reference sequence). This CDR3 is 15 amino acids long. V gave up 10 bases and J gave up 0 bases; unmatched junction bases: 10. Written as DNA, the CDR3 is TGTGCCATCCAGCTTACCGGGGGGGACCAAGAGACCCAGTACTTC. It encodes CAIQLTGGDQETQYF.

This clone showed up just a few times. This sequence joins TRBV27 and TRBJ1-2, with unresolved D. The CDR3 is 13 amino acids. Trimming shortened V by 6 bases and J by 7 bases, and 15 bases separated the two germline ends. Looked up from germline, CDR1 is MNHEY and CDR2 is SMNVEV (reference sequence). The CDR3 nucleotides read TGTGCCAGCAGCACCGGCGGGCTCGGTGGCTACACCTTC. This sequence encodes CASSTGGLGGYTF.

The genes are TRBV7-6 and TRBJ2-5; TRBD1 aligns across 10 bases. The V segment lost 4 bases and the J segment 7 bases; nucleotides outside the gene matches: 9. Germline-derived CDR1 and CDR2 are SGHVS and FNYEAQ. CDR3 length equals 15 residues. The CDR3 DNA sequence: TGTGCCAGCAGCTCGCAGTTTGGACAGGGGGGGACCCAGTACTTC. It is translated as CASSSQFGQGGTQYF.

This chain uses TRBV9 with TRBJ1-4; the D is unclear. V was pared by 3 bases and J by 8 bases, with 14 bases between. The CDR3 loop spans 14 amino acids. Per the germline V gene, CDR1 is SGDLS and CDR2 is YYNGEE. CDR3 in DNA: TGTGCCAGCAGCGACCGCGGCCCCGGAGAAAAACTGTTTTTT. Protein sequence: CASSDRGPGEKLFF.

The CDR3 spells CASSPGQAEADTQYF. Written as DNA, the CDR3 is TGTGCCAGCTCACCAGGACAGGCGGAGGCAGATACGCAGTATTTT. This chain connects TRBV18 to TRBJ2-3; 7 positions agree with TRBD1. There are 15 residues in the CDR3. With V trimmed by 2 bases and J by 4 bases, 6 bases remained unmatched. Germline V gives CDR1 KGHSH, CDR2 LQKENI.

The chain joins TRBV7-2 to TRBJ2-7; the D is unclear. Germline loops: CDR1 SGHTA, CDR2 FQGNSA. The CDR3 sequence is 12 residues long. The ends were cut back, 5 bases at V and 3 bases at J, with 8 bases in the middle. Here the CDR3 reads CASSLIVYEQYF. The CDR3 DNA is TGTGCCAGCAGCCTAATTGTCTACGAGCAGTACTTC.

The V and J genes are TRBV5-6 and TRBJ2-4; the match to TRBD2 covers 7 bases. CDR3 length: 14 amino acids. Germline CDR1 and CDR2: SGHDT and YYEEEE. Germline trimming cut 3 bases from V and 2 bases from J; bases unmatched to any gene: 2. The chain's CDR3 is CASSWGGTKNIQYF. CDR3 in DNA: TGTGCCAGCAGCTGGGGGGGAACCAAAAACATTCAGTACTTC. The full variable domain, completed using reference TRBV5-6 and TRBJ2-4, is DAGVTQSPTHLIKTRGQQVTLRCSPKSGHDTVSWYQQALGQGPQFIFQYYEEEERQRGNFPDRFSGHQFPNYSSELNVNALLLGDSALYLCASSWGGTKNIQYFGAGTRLSVL.

CDR3 sequence: CASLPSIAGTEAFF. CDR3 sequence (DNA): TGCGCCAGCTTACCGTCTATCGCGGGCACTGAAGCTTTCTTT. V and J are TRBV4-3 and TRBJ1-1; the D is unclear. Germline V gives CDR1 LGHNA, CDR2 YSLEER. V was shortened by 8 bases and J by 4 bases, with 17 bases between the two germline ends. The CDR3 is 14 residues long.

In its sample, this clone was seen a few times. This chain links TRBV7-2 with TRBJ2-3; the D gene is possibly TRBD1 (6 bases). The V end was cut by 5 bases, the J end by 6 bases, with 21 bases between. Germline CDR1 reads SGHTA; CDR2 reads FQGNSA. The CDR3 length is 16 residues. The CDR3, as DNA: TGTGCCAGCAGCACCGGACAGCCCGGGTCTAGGGATACGCAGTATTTT. This codes for CASSTGQPGSRDTQYF.

The rearrangement links TRBV11-2 to TRBJ1-1, with D hard to call. V lost 5 bases and J lost 0, with 10 bases in between. The CDR3 covers 14 residues. The germline V gene has CDR1 SGHAT and CDR2 FQNNGV. The CDR3 reads CASSPWALNTEAFF. The CDR3 coding sequence is TGTGCCAGCAGCCCCTGGGCGCTGAACACTGAAGCTTTCTTT.

V and J are TRBV27 and TRBJ2-1, with 12 bases matching TRBD2. CDR3 length: 19 residues. Trimming at V came to 3 bases and at J to 2 bases, leaving 11 bases not matched to a gene. Per the germline V gene, CDR1 is MNHEY and CDR2 is SMNVEV (reference sequence). CDR3 sequence: CASSLRFPSGGAPYNEQFF. CDR3 DNA sequence: TGTGCCAGCAGTTTGAGGTTTCCTAGCGGGGGGGCTCCCTACAATGAGCAGTTCTTC.

The V gene is TRBV14, the J gene TRBJ1-2; 7 positions match TRBD1. This CDR3 comprises 15 residues. Germline V gene data show CDR1 as SGHDN and CDR2 as FVKESK. V shed 4 bases, J shed 0 bases, and the junction held 5 bases outside the gene matches. In DNA form, the CDR3 reads TGTGCCAGCAGCCTCAGTGGGACAGCTAACTATGGCTACACCTTC. Its translation: CASSLSGTANYGYTF. The entire variable domain, with the rest obtained from reference TRBV14 and TRBJ1-2, is as follows: EAGVTQFPSHSVIEKGQTVTLRCDPISGHDNLYWYRRVMGKEIKFLLHFVKESKQDESGMPNNRFLAERTGGTYSTLKVQPAELEDSGVYFCASSLSGTANYGYTFGSGTRLTVV.

J is TRBJ2-5 and V is TRBV27; perhaps TRBD2 as D (5 bases). Trimming stripped 2 bases from V and 5 bases from J, with 15 bases between. Germline assignment: CDR1 MNHEY and CDR2 SMNVEV (reference sequence). CDR3 length: 15 residues. CDR3 DNA sequence: TGTGCCAGCAGTTTAACAGCGGTTGTAGGGGAGACCCAGTACTTC. Encoded protein: CASSLTAVVGETQYF.

The chain recombines TRBV7-2 with TRBJ2-3; TRBD2 aligns across 7 bases. CDR3 size: 14 residues. The germline gives CDR1 SGHTA, CDR2 FQGNSA. V dropped 2 bases and J dropped 6; count of bases not matched to a gene: 5. The CDR3 DNA is TGTGCCAGCAGCTTACGCGGGAGTCCTGATACGCAGTATTTT. Its translation is CASSLRGSPDTQYF.

This chain links TRBV7-9 with TRBJ1-6; no firm D call. The CDR3 loop spans 12 amino acids. Trimming shortened V by 3 bases and J by 15 bases, and 12 bases separated the two germline ends. CDR1 is SEHNR and CDR2 is FQNEAQ in the germline V gene (reference sequence). The CDR3 nucleotides are TGTGCCAGCAGCTTGAGTGTCGATCACCTCCACTTT. Residues: CASSLSVDHLHF.

This chain connects TRBV19 to TRBJ1-2; D not resolved. Germline CDR1 LNHDA, CDR2 SQIVND (reference sequence). This CDR3 is built from 11 residues. Trimming pared 10 bases from V and 8 bases from J, leaving 14 bases between. CDR3 sequence (DNA): TGTGCCACCCAGGCAGGTTGGGGCTACACCTTC. Its protein is CATQAGWGYTF.

The chain combines TRBV6-5 with TRBJ2-7, with 9 bases fitting TRBD2. The CDR3 is 15 residues long. Trimming cost V 2 bases and J 3 bases; bases outside gene matches: 5. Germline CDR1 is MNHEY and CDR2 is SVGAGI. The CDR3 DNA is TGTGCCAGCAGTTACCCTAGCGGGGCGCACTACGAGCAGTACTTC. Residues: CASSYPSGAHYEQYF.

The J gene is TRBJ1-4, the V gene TRBV7-6; TRBD1 aligns across 7 bases. The CDR3 runs 17 residues. Germline CDR1 and CDR2: SGHVS and FNYEAQ. With 4 bases clipped from V and 3 bases from J, the junction kept 11 bases outside the gene matches. The CDR3 sequence: CASSSSTGSKANEKLFF. The CDR3 DNA reads TGTGCCAGCAGCTCTTCGACAGGGTCGAAGGCTAATGAAAAACTGTTTTTT.